A selection of T cell receptor beta chains follows, all from one sample in a study of blood T cell repertoires in COVID-19. The data were produced by immunoSEQ multiplex PCR, yet TCRdb's version contains in-frame clones alone and is incomplete. Of 280,000 or so clones in the sample, around 85% were seen once. Material for sequencing was PBMCs or T cells enriched from blood (not recorded which). The receptors were sampled from a man aged 25-45 years who had recovered from COVID-19. CDR3s leave out the opening cysteine and the closing phenylalanine or tryptophan. The order of the fields is V gene, J gene, CDR3 protein.

v_gene: TRBV9; j_gene: TRBJ1-6; CDR3aa: ASSDSPDSPLH
v_gene: TRBV29-1; j_gene: TRBJ1-1; CDR3aa: SATDRGEAF
v_gene: TRBV6-5; j_gene: TRBJ1-2; CDR3aa: ASRAQGARGYT
v_gene: TRBV2; j_gene: TRBJ1-1; CDR3aa: ASSRTGAATEAF
v_gene: TRBV6-6; j_gene: TRBJ1-2; CDR3aa: ASRQGWSDGYT
v_gene: TRBV19; j_gene: TRBJ2-3; CDR3aa: ASSTPDRGDTQY
v_gene: TRBV6-5; j_gene: TRBJ2-2; CDR3aa: ASSRTSNTGELF
v_gene: TRBV9; j_gene: TRBJ2-5; CDR3aa: ASGGTGVETQY
v_gene: TRBV7-2; j_gene: TRBJ2-1; CDR3aa: ASSFNRDNEQF
v_gene: TRBV3-1/TRBV3-2; j_gene: TRBJ2-4; CDR3aa: ASSQLGVAGGLAKNIQY
v_gene: TRBV7-3; j_gene: TRBJ2-1; CDR3aa: ASSRGGQGNEQF
v_gene: TRBV10-1; j_gene: TRBJ2-3; CDR3aa: ASSGTSGGPLDTQY
v_gene: TRBV7-2; j_gene: TRBJ1-2; CDR3aa: ASSRPGTDGYT
v_gene: TRBV7-3; j_gene: TRBJ1-5; CDR3aa: ASSSTGQNQPQH
v_gene: TRBV7-2; j_gene: TRBJ1-6; CDR3aa: ASSYRGSSYNSPLH
v_gene: TRBV20-1; j_gene: TRBJ2-7; CDR3aa: SASVPGRGSSYEQY
v_gene: TRBV19; j_gene: TRBJ2-6; CDR3aa: ASSEALGANVLT
v_gene: TRBV4-1; j_gene: TRBJ1-2; CDR3aa: ASSQGGQGTTYGYT
v_gene: TRBV19; j_gene: TRBJ2-5; CDR3aa: ASSTRQGETQY
v_gene: TRBV6-5; j_gene: TRBJ1-2; CDR3aa: ASNSNRNINYGYT
v_gene: TRBV7-8; j_gene: TRBJ2-7; CDR3aa: ASSRGGGFDYEQY
v_gene: TRBV25-1; j_gene: TRBJ1-5; CDR3aa: ASSDTTGGAGQPQH
v_gene: TRBV11-2; j_gene: TRBJ1-1; CDR3aa: ASSSAGGAGATEAF
v_gene: TRBV6-2/TRBV6-3; j_gene: TRBJ2-1; CDR3aa: ASSPGQDYNEQF
v_gene: TRBV29-1; j_gene: TRBJ1-4; CDR3aa: SAQRSTNEKLF
v_gene: TRBV15; j_gene: TRBJ2-1; CDR3aa: ATSRDRRQGVNNEQF
v_gene: TRBV4-2; j_gene: TRBJ1-2; CDR3aa: ASSRTGGYT
v_gene: TRBV3-1/TRBV3-2; j_gene: TRBJ2-3; CDR3aa: ASSFSVKSADTQY
v_gene: TRBV5-1; j_gene: TRBJ2-3; CDR3aa: ASSSLGGATDTQY
v_gene: TRBV7-2; j_gene: TRBJ1-5; CDR3aa: ASSFDSYQPQH
v_gene: TRBV4-2; j_gene: TRBJ1-6; CDR3aa: ASSQPVTRSPLH
v_gene: TRBV5-1; j_gene: TRBJ2-3; CDR3aa: ASSRTSGGGADTQY